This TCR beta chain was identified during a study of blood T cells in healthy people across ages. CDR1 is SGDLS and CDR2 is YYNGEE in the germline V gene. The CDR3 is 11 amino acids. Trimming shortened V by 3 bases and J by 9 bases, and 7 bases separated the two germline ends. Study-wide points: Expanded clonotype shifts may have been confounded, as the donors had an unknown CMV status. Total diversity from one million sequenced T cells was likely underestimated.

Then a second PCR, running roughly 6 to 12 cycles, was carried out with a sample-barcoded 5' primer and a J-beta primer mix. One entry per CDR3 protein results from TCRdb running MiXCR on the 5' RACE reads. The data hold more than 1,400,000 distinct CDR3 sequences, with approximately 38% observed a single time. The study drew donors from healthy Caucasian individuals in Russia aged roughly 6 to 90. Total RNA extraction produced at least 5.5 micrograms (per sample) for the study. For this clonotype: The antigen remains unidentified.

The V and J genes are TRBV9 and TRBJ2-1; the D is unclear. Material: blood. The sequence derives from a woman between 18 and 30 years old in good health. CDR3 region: CASSGHGEQFF. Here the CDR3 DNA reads TGTGCCAGCAGCGGCCACGGTGAGCAGTTCTTC.